A single sample gave rise to the 10 T cell receptor beta chains below, sequenced in a study of shared clonotypes between healthy human individuals. CD8 cells regarded as naive lacked CD45RO, were positively chosen for CCR7, and omitted terminally differentiated effector memory CD45RA+ cells. The data were produced by immunoSEQ multiplex PCR, yet TCRdb's version contains in-frame clones alone and is incomplete. The profile covers some 2.1 million clones, with roughly 95% appearing a single time and approximately 1.7% taken by the ten largest. The sample comprised naive CD8+ T cells from PBMCs. Every receptor here comes from a man younger than 35 in good health. Some clones in this sample may be carry-over from other donors' samples.

The chain joins TRBV6-5 to TRBJ1-2; D might be TRBD1 (5 bases). CDR3 length equals 15 residues. Per germline, CDR1 MNHEY and CDR2 SVGAGI. Trimming pared 2 bases from V and 5 bases from J, leaving 15 bases between. CDR3 residues: CASSYTAGGDYGYTF. For the CDR3, the DNA is TGTGCCAGCAGTTACACGGCGGGGGGGGATTATGGCTACACCTTC.

CDR3 sequence reads: CASIGAYGYTF. CDR3 DNA sequence: TGTGCCAGCATAGGTGCCTATGGCTACACCTTC. The rearrangement uses TRBV28 and TRBJ1-2, with D unresolved. Trimming cost V 7 bases and J 4 bases, with 7 bases left between them. This CDR3 contains 11 residues. Germline V gene lookup returns CDR1 MDHEN and CDR2 SYDVKM.

The chain recombines TRBV27 with TRBJ2-1; 12 bases agree with TRBD2. Looked up from germline, CDR1 is MNHEY and CDR2 is SMNVEV (reference sequence). V shed 3 bases and J 6 bases; nucleotides not matched to a gene: 9. The CDR3 runs 17 residues. CDR3 bases: TGTGCCAGCAGTTTGCCTAGCGGGAGGGGCCGCCCCAATGAGCAGTTCTTC. Encoded protein: CASSLPSGRGRPNEQFF.

The rearrangement uses TRBV6-6 and TRBJ2-5; D uncertain. This CDR3 comprises 15 residues. CDR1 is MNHNY, CDR2 SVGAGI, per germline (reference sequence). The V end was cut by 5 bases, the J end by 4 bases, with 17 bases between. This chain's CDR3 is CASSPLGWGRETQYF. In DNA form, the CDR3 reads TGTGCCAGCAGTCCCTTGGGGTGGGGAAGAGAGACCCAGTACTTC.

The chain recombines TRBV9 with TRBJ2-1; TRBD2 is a possible D gene (5 bases). With 4 bases removed from V and 0 bases from J, the gap between germline ends came to 23 bases. Looked up from germline, CDR1 is SGDLS and CDR2 is YYNGEE. CDR3 length equals 19 residues. The CDR3 loop reads CASSPRPIGGGTSYNEQFF. The CDR3 coding sequence is TGTGCCAGCAGCCCTCGCCCCATTGGAGGCGGTACCTCCTACAATGAGCAGTTCTTC.

The chain recombines TRBV11-2 with TRBJ2-7, with D uncertain. Germline V gives CDR1 SGHAT, CDR2 FQNNGV. Trimming removed 5 bases at V and 0 bases at J, with 14 bases between. This CDR3 comprises 15 residues. The DNA for the CDR3 is TGTGCCAGCAGCCCTTTCCAGGTTAACTCCTACGAGCAGTACTTC. Amino acid sequence: CASSPFQVNSYEQYF.

This clone showed up just once. V and J are TRBV28 and TRBJ2-2; D possibly corresponds to TRBD1 (6 bases). The CDR3 length is 15 residues. The germline CDR1 and CDR2 sequences are MDHEN and SYDVKM. The germline V and J ends were trimmed by 5 bases and 3 bases, with 13 bases remaining between them. The CDR3 is CASSTTQGYTGELFF. CDR3 DNA: TGTGCCAGCAGTACAACTCAGGGGTACACCGGGGAGCTGTTTTTT.

This chain links TRBV27 with TRBJ2-5; 9 bases are a match to TRBD1. This CDR3 spans 15 amino acids. V shed 5 bases, J shed 5 bases, and the junction held 9 bases outside the gene matches. Germline lookup yields CDR1 MNHEY and CDR2 SMNVEV (reference sequence). In nucleotides, the CDR3 is TGTGCCAGCAGTACCGAAACAGGGGGCCGGGAGACCCAGTACTTC. It encodes CASSTETGGRETQYF.

V and J are TRBV29-1 and TRBJ2-1, with D possibly matching TRBD2 (6 bases). The germline V gene encodes CDR1 SQVTM and CDR2 ANQGSEA. The CDR3 totals 14 residues. The V gene lost 4 bases and the J gene lost 2 bases, with 12 bases spanning the gap. CDR3 sequence: CSVVDWRAYNEQFF. The CDR3 DNA follows: TGCAGCGTTGTAGACTGGAGGGCCTACAATGAGCAGTTCTTC.

J is TRBJ2-6 and V is TRBV9, with 9 nucleotides matching TRBD2. There are 18 residues in the CDR3. CDR1 and CDR2 (germline): SGDLS, YYNGEE. The trim removed 0 bases at V and 2 bases at J, leaving 6 bases unmatched. The CDR3 protein is CASSVVGSGSAGANVLTF. As DNA, the CDR3 is TGTGCCAGCAGCGTAGTCGGTAGCGGGAGTGCTGGGGCCAACGTCCTGACTTTC.